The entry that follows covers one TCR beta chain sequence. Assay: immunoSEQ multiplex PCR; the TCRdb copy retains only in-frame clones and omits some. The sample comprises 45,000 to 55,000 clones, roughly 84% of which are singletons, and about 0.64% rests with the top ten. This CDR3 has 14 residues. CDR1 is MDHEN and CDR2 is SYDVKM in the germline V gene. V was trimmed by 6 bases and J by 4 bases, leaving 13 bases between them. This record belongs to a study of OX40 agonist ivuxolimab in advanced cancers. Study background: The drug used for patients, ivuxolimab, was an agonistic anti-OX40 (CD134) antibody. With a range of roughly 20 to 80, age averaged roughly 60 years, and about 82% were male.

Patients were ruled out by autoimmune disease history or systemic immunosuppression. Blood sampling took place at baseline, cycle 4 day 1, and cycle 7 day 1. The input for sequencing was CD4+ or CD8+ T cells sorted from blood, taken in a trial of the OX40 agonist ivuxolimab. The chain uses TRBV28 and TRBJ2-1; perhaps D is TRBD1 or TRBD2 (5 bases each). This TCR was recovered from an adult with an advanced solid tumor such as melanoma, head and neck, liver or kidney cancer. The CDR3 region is CASSQGPSYNEQFF. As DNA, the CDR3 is TGTGCCAGCAGCCAGGGACCGTCATACAATGAGCAGTTCTTC.